The source of this T cell receptor beta chain is a study of T-cell memory formation after mild COVID-19. Across the whole study: Clusters of TCRs were largely donor specific. Study outcomes and limitations: Proof of SARS-CoV-2 specificity was absent for the second-wave clones that crested on day 37. Clones that got smaller from day 15 to 85 had even CD4/CD8, while clones growing later tipped toward CD4+. Cross-reactive memory appears to have joined, as suggested by some responding clones showing up in pre-infection memory.

TCRdb recomputed calls from the 5' RACE reads with MiXCR, one row per CDR3 protein. The profile shows a few hundred thousand distinct CDR3 sequences, 8.2% of them singletons. This clonotype has a count of ten or more. The antigen is not known. CDR1 SGHTA and CDR2 FQGTGA come from the germline V gene. The CDR3 sequence is 12 residues long. V lost 5 bases and J lost 9, with 11 bases in between. The V gene is TRBV7-3, the J gene TRBJ2-1, with D perhaps matching TRBD2 (6 bases). The receptor's source is a man younger than 35 who had mild COVID-19 (a few samples of this study predate the infection). Cell type and time point are not known. The sample comprised PBMCs or a T cell subset sorted from them (not recorded which). The CDR3 coding sequence is TGTGCCAGCAGCCGGATGGGGGGTGAGCAGTTCTTC. Its protein product is CASSRMGGEQFF.